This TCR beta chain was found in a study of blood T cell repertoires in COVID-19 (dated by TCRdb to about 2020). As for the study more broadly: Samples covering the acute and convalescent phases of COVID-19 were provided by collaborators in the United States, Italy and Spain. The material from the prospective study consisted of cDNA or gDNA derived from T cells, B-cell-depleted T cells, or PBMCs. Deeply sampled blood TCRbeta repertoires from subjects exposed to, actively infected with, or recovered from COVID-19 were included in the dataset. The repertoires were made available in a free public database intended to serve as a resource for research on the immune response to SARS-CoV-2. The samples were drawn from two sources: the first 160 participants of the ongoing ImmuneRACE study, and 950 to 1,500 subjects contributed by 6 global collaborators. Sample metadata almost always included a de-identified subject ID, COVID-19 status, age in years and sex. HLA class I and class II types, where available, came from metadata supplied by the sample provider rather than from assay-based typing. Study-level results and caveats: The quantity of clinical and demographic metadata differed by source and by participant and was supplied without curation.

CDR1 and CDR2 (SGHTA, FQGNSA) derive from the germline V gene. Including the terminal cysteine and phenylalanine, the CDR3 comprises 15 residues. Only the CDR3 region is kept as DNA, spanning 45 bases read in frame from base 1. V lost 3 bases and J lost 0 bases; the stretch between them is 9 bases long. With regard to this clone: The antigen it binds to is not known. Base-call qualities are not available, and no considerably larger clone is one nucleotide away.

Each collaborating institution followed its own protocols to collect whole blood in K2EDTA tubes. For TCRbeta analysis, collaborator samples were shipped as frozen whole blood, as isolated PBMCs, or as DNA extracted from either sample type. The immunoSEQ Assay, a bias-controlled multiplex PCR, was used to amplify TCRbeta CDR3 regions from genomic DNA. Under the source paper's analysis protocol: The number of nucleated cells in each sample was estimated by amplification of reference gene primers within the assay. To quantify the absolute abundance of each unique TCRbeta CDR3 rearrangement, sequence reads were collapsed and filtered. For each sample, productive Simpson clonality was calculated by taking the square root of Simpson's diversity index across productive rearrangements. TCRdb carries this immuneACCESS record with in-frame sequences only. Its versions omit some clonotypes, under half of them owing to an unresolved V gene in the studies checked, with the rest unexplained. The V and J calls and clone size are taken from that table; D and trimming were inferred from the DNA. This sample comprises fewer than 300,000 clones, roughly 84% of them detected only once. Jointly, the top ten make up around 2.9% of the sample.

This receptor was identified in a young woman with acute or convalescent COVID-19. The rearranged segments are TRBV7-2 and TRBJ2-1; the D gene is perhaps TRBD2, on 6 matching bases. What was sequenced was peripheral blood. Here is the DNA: TGTGCCAGCAGCTTTCTAGCGAGCTCCTACAATGAGCAGTTCTTC. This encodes CASSFLASSYNEQFF.